This T cell receptor beta chain emerged from a study of blood T cell repertoires in COVID-19. Study background: Researchers got acute and convalescent COVID-19 samples from the United States, Italy and Spain. PBMCs, B-cell-depleted T cells, or T cells provided the cDNA or gDNA that made up the material.

In terms of age and location, participants ranged from about 18 to 90 years and lived in 24 US areas. Germline-derived CDR1 and CDR2 are MNHEY and SVGAGI. This CDR3 comprises 14 residues. V shed 1 base and J 6 bases; nucleotides not matched to a gene: 1. Clones were sequenced by immunoSEQ multiplex PCR, and TCRdb holds only the in-frame ones, with some missing. The data hold just over 150,000 clones, with approximately 90% observed a single time. The sequenced sample consisted of PBMCs or T cells enriched from blood (not recorded which). This chain connects TRBV6-5 to TRBJ2-2; 8 nucleotides match TRBD1. The clonotype was recovered from a woman aged 45-59 years who had recovered from COVID-19. Here the CDR3 reads CASSYYRGSGELFF. The DNA of the CDR3 is TGTGCCAGCAGTTACTACAGGGGGTCCGGGGAGCTGTTTTTT.